One and the same sample provided the 27 T cell receptor beta chains below, sequenced in a study of control samples from healthy donors and cancer patients. The method was immunoSEQ multiplex PCR; TCRdb's version includes in-frame clones alone and lacks a portion of them. In the table there are tens of thousands of clones, roughly 90% of which are singletons. Sequencing was carried out using blood. Source of these receptors: a woman in her fifties or sixties in good health.

The chain uses TRBV18 and TRBJ2-7; 9 bases are shared with TRBD2. Germline V lookup: CDR1 KGHSH, CDR2 LQKENI. V trimming: 3 bases; J trimming: 2 bases; junction bases outside the gene matches: 11. This CDR3 contains 17 residues. The CDR3 DNA sequence: TGTGCCAGCTCACCGGTAGCGGGAGACGTCCTCACCTACGAGCAGTACTTC. This encodes CASSPVAGDVLTYEQYF.

This rearrangement joins TRBV6-5 to TRBJ1-1, with a weak D call TRBD1 (6 bases). This CDR3 is 15 amino acids long. Trimming pared 0 bases from V and 5 bases from J, leaving 13 bases between. Germline CDR1 is MNHEY and CDR2 is SVGAGI. For the CDR3, the DNA is TGTGCCAGCAGTTACTCGGCAGGGGTTGGAACTGAAGCTTTCTTT. It translates to CASSYSAGVGTEAFF.

As for this clone: A junction boundary mismatches the germline segment, possibly from a read error. The chain carries TRBV7-7 and TRBJ2-1; D is undetermined. The germline V gene encodes CDR1 SSHAT and CDR2 FNYEAQ (reference sequence). The CDR3 has 15 residues. DNA of the CDR3: TGTGCTAGCAGCCCCACGGCTGACTCCTACAATGAGCAGTTCTTC. Residues: CASSPTADSYNEQFF. Looking up the rest from reference TRBV7-7 and TRBJ2-1 gives the full variable domain: GAGVSQSPRYKVTKRGQDVTLRCDPISSHATLYWYQQALGQGPEFLTYFNYEAQPDKSGLPSDRFSAERPEGSISTLTIQRTEQRDSAMYRCASSPTADSYNEQFFGPGTRLTVL.

V and J are TRBV4-1 and TRBJ2-1; D possibly corresponds to TRBD2 (5 bases). This CDR3 has 14 amino acids. Germline V gene sequence: CDR1 MGHRA, CDR2 YSYEKL. Trimming removed 0 bases at V and 9 bases at J, with 12 bases between. The CDR3 DNA reads TGCGCCAGCAGCCAAGATCAACTAGTGATTGAGCAGTTCTTC. Protein: CASSQDQLVIEQFF.

The chain has TRBV6-2 or TRBV6-3 and TRBJ1-5; D remains unclear. This CDR3 contains 13 residues. Germline CDR1 is MNHEY and CDR2 is SVGEGT. With 6 bases removed from V and 6 bases from J, the gap between germline ends came to 12 bases. The CDR3 spells CASSWNRGQPQHF. In DNA form, the CDR3 reads TGTGCCAGCAGCTGGAATCGAGGTCAGCCCCAGCATTTT.

CDR3 protein: CASSLGLAGDSEQFF. CDR3 in DNA: TGCGCCAGCAGCTTAGGGCTAGCGGGAGATTCTGAGCAGTTCTTC. The V call is TRBV5-1, the J call TRBJ2-1; TRBD2 matches at 10 bases. V lost 2 bases to trimming and J lost 9 bases; unmatched junction nucleotides: 8. Germline values: CDR1 SGHRS, CDR2 YFSETQ. The CDR3 length is 15 residues.

The chain couples TRBV7-9 to TRBJ1-6, with D unclear. Trimming took 1 base from V and 11 from J, leaving 18 bases between them. The CDR3 length is 16 residues. CDR1 is SEHNR, CDR2 FQNEAQ, per germline (reference sequence). The CDR3 protein is CASSLESIQGGAPLHF. The CDR3 nucleotides are TGTGCCAGCAGCTTAGAATCGATTCAAGGTGGGGCACCCCTCCACTTT.

The rearrangement uses TRBV28 and TRBJ1-2, with D uncertain. The CDR3 extends over 11 amino acids. Germline CDR1 reads MDHEN; CDR2 reads SYDVKM. V was cut by 5 bases and J by 7 bases, with 8 bases left in between. CDR3 sequence reads: CASSLWAGYTF. The CDR3 region has the DNA TGTGCCAGCAGTCTCTGGGCTGGCTACACCTTC.

This rearrangement joins TRBV9 to TRBJ2-1; TRBD2 matches 10 bases. After removal of 2 bases from V and 4 bases from J, the junction contained 3 bases not matched to a gene. The CDR3 spans 15 residues. In germline, CDR1 is SGDLS, CDR2 YYNGEE. CDR3 residues: CASSVSGLAYNEQFF. As DNA, the CDR3 is TGTGCCAGCAGCGTCTCGGGACTAGCGTACAATGAGCAGTTCTTC.

The gene calls are TRBV2 and TRBJ1-4; no reliable D call. The CDR3 is 13 residues long. Deletions cut 5 bases from V and 0 bases from J, with 4 bases between. CDR1 and CDR2 from the germline V gene are SNHLY and FYNNEI. CDR3 coding DNA: TGTGCCAGCAGTCAACCAACTAATGAAAAACTGTTTTTT. Protein product: CASSQPTNEKLFF.

The rearrangement uses TRBV5-1 and TRBJ2-1; the match to TRBD1 covers 8 bases. J was trimmed by 8 bases and V by 3 bases; bases with no gene match: 7. The length of the CDR3 is 14 residues. Germline V gene sequence: CDR1 SGHRS, CDR2 YFSETQ. CDR3 region: CASSSRQGRYEQFF. In DNA, the CDR3 is TGCGCCAGCAGCTCACGACAGGGGAGGTATGAGCAGTTCTTC. The variable domain in full, completed from reference TRBV5-1 and TRBJ2-1, reads KAGVTQTPRYLIKTRGQQVTLSCSPISGHRSVSWYQQTPGQGLQFLFEYFSETQRNKGNFPGRFSGRQFSNSRSEMNVSTLELGDSALYLCASSSRQGRYEQFFGPGTRLTVL.

The DNA of the CDR3 is TGTGCCAGCAGCTTGTTGGCGGGCACAGATACGCAGTATTTT. Its translation: CASSLLAGTDTQYF. The chain carries TRBV5-6 and TRBJ2-3; unclear D gene. Looked up from germline, CDR1 is SGHDT and CDR2 is YYEEEE. Trimming shortened V by 1 base and J by 1 base, and 7 bases separated the two germline ends. This CDR3 is 14 amino acids long.

The chain couples TRBV7-9 to TRBJ2-5, with D unresolved. Looked up from germline, CDR1 is SEHNR and CDR2 is FQNEAQ (reference sequence). There are 11 residues in the CDR3. Trimming pared 6 bases from V and 0 bases from J, leaving 2 bases between. In nucleotides, the CDR3 is TGTGCCAGCAGGAACCAAGAGACCCAGTACTTC. It is translated as CASRNQETQYF.

About this clone: Different DNA sequences within this sample yield the same CDR3. This chain connects TRBV7-9 to TRBJ2-5; D is perhaps TRBD2 (6 bases). Germline CDR1 and CDR2: SEHNR and FQNEAQ (reference sequence). This CDR3 is 14 amino acids long. V lost 0 bases, J lost 4 bases, and 9 bases lay in between. The CDR3, as DNA: TGTGCCAGCAGCTTAGCCGGGGGAGGAGAGACCCAGTACTTC. Translation: CASSLAGGGETQYF.

The rearrangement uses TRBV7-2 and TRBJ2-1; D is ambiguous. This CDR3 has 13 residues. Germline loops: CDR1 SGHTA, CDR2 FQGNSA. The ends were cut back, 4 bases at V and 8 bases at J, with 12 bases in the middle. In nucleotides, the CDR3 is TGTGCCAGCAGCTCGCCTACTCGGGATGAGCAGTTCTTC. The encoded protein is CASSSPTRDEQFF.

The chain combines TRBV19 with TRBJ1-3; D call uncertain. Germline CDR1 reads LNHDA; CDR2 reads SQIVND (reference sequence). Trimming removed 3 bases from V and 4 bases from J, with 13 bases in between. The CDR3 has 15 amino acids. The CDR3 sequence: CASSMIRGRGNTIYF. The CDR3 nucleotides read TGTGCCAGTAGTATGATCCGGGGAAGGGGAAACACCATATATTTT. The whole variable domain, remainder taken from reference TRBV19 and TRBJ1-3, is DGGITQSPKYLFRKEGQNVTLSCEQNLNHDAMYWYRQDPGQGLRLIYYSQIVNDFQKGDIAEGYSVSREKKESFPLTVTSAQKNPTAFYLCASSMIRGRGNTIYFGEGSWLTVV.

The sample holds a few counts of this clone. The chain carries TRBV27 and TRBJ1-6; D call uncertain. CDR3 length equals 14 residues. Per germline, CDR1 MNHEY and CDR2 SMNVEV (reference sequence). Trimming took off 0 bases at V and 9 bases at J, with 9 bases between the two ends. CDR3 nucleotide sequence: TGTGCCAGCAGTTTATCAGGGCGAATTTCACCCCTCCACTTT. This gives the protein CASSLSGRISPLHF.

The chain recombines TRBV5-1 with TRBJ1-1; D is unclear. From germline, CDR1 is SGHRS and CDR2 YFSETQ. This CDR3 spans 13 amino acids. V lost 5 bases and J 4 bases, leaving 12 bases between the germline ends. As DNA, the CDR3 is TGCGCCAGCAGTTTCGAGATGGGCACTGAAGCTTTCTTT. Encoded protein: CASSFEMGTEAFF.

The chain carries TRBV7-8 and TRBJ2-7; no clear D. Germline loops: CDR1 SGHVS, CDR2 FQNEAQ. CDR3 size: 14 residues. Trimming shortened V by 1 base and J by 1 base, and 8 bases separated the two germline ends. The CDR3 sequence: CASSLGAISYEQYF. The CDR3 DNA follows: TGTGCCAGCAGCTTAGGGGCGATATCCTACGAGCAGTACTTC.

This chain connects TRBV11-2 to TRBJ1-2; D unclear. This CDR3 is built from 13 residues. Germline CDR1 and CDR2: SGHAT and FQNNGV. The germline V and J ends were trimmed by 1 base and 3 bases, with 6 bases remaining between them. The CDR3 DNA follows: TGTGCCAGCAGCTTAGTCGGGGACTATGGCTACACCTTC. The encoded protein is CASSLVGDYGYTF.

The V gene is TRBV20-1, the J gene TRBJ2-1, with a weak D call TRBD2 (6 bases). Trimming pared 3 bases from V and 6 bases from J, leaving 15 bases between. The CDR3 covers 14 residues. Germline CDR1 DFQATT, CDR2 SNEGSKA (reference sequence). The CDR3 DNA is TGCAGTGCTAGTATCCCCGGGAGAGGCAATGAGCAGTTCTTC. This gives the protein CSASIPGRGNEQFF.

The chain combines TRBV19 with TRBJ2-1; 8 nucleotides align to TRBD2. V dropped 6 bases and J dropped 7; count of bases not matched to a gene: 8. Germline V gene data show CDR1 as LNHDA and CDR2 as SQIVND (reference sequence). This CDR3 comprises 14 residues. The CDR3 protein is CASRSSGPSNEQFF. The CDR3 nucleotides are TGTGCCAGTAGGTCTAGCGGGCCCTCTAATGAGCAGTTCTTC.

The gene calls are TRBV5-4 and TRBJ2-7; 10 positions agree with TRBD1. The trim removed 6 bases at V and 5 bases at J, leaving 8 bases unmatched. Germline V gene data show CDR1 as SGHNT and CDR2 as YYREEE (reference sequence). This CDR3 contains 14 residues. The CDR3, as DNA: TGTGCCAGCATCCGGGACAGGGGTAGCAACGAGCAGTACTTC. It yields the protein CASIRDRGSNEQYF.

This chain connects TRBV5-1 to TRBJ2-1; D unclear. This CDR3 spans 14 amino acids. CDR1 and CDR2 from the germline V gene are SGHRS and YFSETQ. V dropped 3 bases and J dropped 6 bases, with 13 bases sitting between them. For the CDR3, the DNA is TGCGCCAGCAGCTCCACTTCTGAACCCAATGAGCAGTTCTTC. It is translated as CASSSTSEPNEQFF.

The genes are TRBV19 and TRBJ2-1, with D perhaps TRBD1 (6 bases). The CDR3 loop spans 15 amino acids. From germline, CDR1 is LNHDA and CDR2 SQIVND (reference sequence). Between the trimmed V and J ends, which lost 5 bases and 0 bases, there was a span of 11 bases. The CDR3 here is CASSVTGSSYNEQFF. For the CDR3, the DNA is TGTGCCAGTAGTGTCACAGGGAGCTCCTACAATGAGCAGTTCTTC.

V is TRBV10-2 and J is TRBJ2-7; D unclear. The V gene's germline CDR1 is WSHSY and CDR2 SAAADI. The CDR3 covers 13 residues. V was cut by 7 bases and J by 3 bases, with 13 bases left in between. The CDR3 sequence is CASTYQASYEQYF. The CDR3 nucleotides read TGCGCCAGCACTTACCAAGCTAGCTACGAGCAGTACTTC.

CDR3 DNA: TGCGCCAGCAGCTTTGAGTCGGACACTGAAGCTTTCTTT. Its translation: CASSFESDTEAFF. The chain joins TRBV4-1 to TRBJ1-1; D unresolved. The CDR3 has 13 residues. V was cut by 5 bases and J by 3 bases, with 10 bases left in between. Germline lookup yields CDR1 MGHRA and CDR2 YSYEKL.